Below, 5 T cell receptor beta chains from the same sample are listed, as sequenced in a study of shared clonotypes between healthy human individuals. The data were produced by immunoSEQ multiplex PCR, yet TCRdb's version contains in-frame clones alone and is incomplete. The sample yields about 1.1 million clones, about 84% seen once. Source material: memory CD4+ T cells from PBMCs. Sample subset: CD45RA-negative fraction. These receptors were obtained from a young man in good health. Some clones in this sample may be carry-over from other donors' samples.

In this sample, this clone turned up once. This chain joins TRBV5-1 and TRBJ2-1; 13 nucleotides match TRBD2. Unmatched junction bases numbered 8, after V lost 4 bases and J lost 7 bases. This CDR3 is 16 amino acids long. In germline, CDR1 is SGHRS, CDR2 YFSETQ. The CDR3 coding sequence is TGCGCCAGCAGCACAGGACTAGCGGGAGCTACGAATGAGCAGTTCTTC. The encoded protein is CASSTGLAGATNEQFF.

The CDR3 sequence is CASSQLGGGRETQYF. The CDR3 DNA is TGTGCCAGCAGCCAACTTGGGGGGGGGCGTGAGACCCAGTACTTC. The J gene is TRBJ2-5, the V gene TRBV7-2; a possible D gene is TRBD2 (7 bases). With 5 bases removed from V and 5 bases from J, the gap between germline ends came to 18 bases. The CDR3 has 15 amino acids. Germline V lookup: CDR1 SGHTA, CDR2 FQGNSA.

About this clone itself: Other DNA sequences in this specimen translate into the identical CDR3. The J gene is TRBJ2-1, the V gene TRBV28; no definite D call. CDR1 MDHEN and CDR2 SYDVKM come from the germline V gene. Trimming left V 7 bases short and J 8 bases short, with 12 bases between. The CDR3 covers 12 residues. CDR3 DNA: TGTGCCAGCACCCCCCGTCTCCATGAGCAGTTCTTC. Translation: CASTPRLHEQFF.

About this clone itself: A much more abundant neighbour one base away suggests this may be a read error. The V call is TRBV28, the J call TRBJ1-2; D gene ambiguous. The CDR3 covers 13 residues. The V end was cut by 6 bases, the J end by 8 bases, with 16 bases between. The germline gives CDR1 MDHEN, CDR2 SYDVKM. This CDR3 reads CASSPTPSGGYTF. CDR3 nucleotide sequence: TGTGCCAGCAGCCCGACCCCCAGCGGAGGCTACACCTTC.

The chain couples TRBV13 to TRBJ2-2, with TRBD1 matching 9 bases. Germline V gene lookup returns CDR1 PRHDT and CDR2 FYEKMQ (reference sequence). With V trimmed by 2 bases and J by 5 bases, 3 bases remained unmatched. This CDR3 has 15 amino acids. The CDR3 sequence: CASSLLTGGTGELFF. DNA for the CDR3: TGTGCCAGCAGCTTATTGACAGGGGGAACCGGGGAGCTGTTTTTT.